Below are 13 T cell receptor beta chains sequenced from a single sample in a study of response to subunit inactivated influenza vaccine. TCRdb re-analysed the RT-PCR reads in MiXCR, keeping a single row per CDR3 protein. This sample has 700,000 to 900,000 distinct CDR3 sequences, with about 20% found just once. The specimen comprised PBMCs from blood, sampled less than 6 days after vaccination. Receptors were obtained from a man aged 50 to 59 who received an inactivated influenza vaccine.

This sequence joins TRBV4-3 and TRBJ2-5; D is perhaps TRBD2 (5 bases). V dropped 1 base and J dropped 2 bases, with 11 bases sitting between them. The CDR3 runs to 15 residues. Per germline, CDR1 LGHNA and CDR2 YSLEER. The CDR3 DNA reads as TGCGCCAGCAGCCAAGGGTGGGGAGCACAAGAGACCCAGTACTTC. Amino acid sequence: CASSQGWGAQETQYF.

For this clonotype: One base away lies a much larger clone, so this may be a sequencing read error. The rearrangement joins TRBV10-3 to TRBJ2-5; maybe TRBD2 (7 bases). The CDR3 loop spans 16 amino acids. Germline CDR1 and CDR2: ENHRY and SYGVKD. CDR3: CASSEGEAGQQETQYF. As DNA, the CDR3 is TGTGCCAGCAGTGAGGGGGAAGCGGGACAACAAGAGACCCAGTACTTC.

This clonotype was detected a few times. The J gene is TRBJ2-2, the V gene TRBV6-6; D ambiguous. V was trimmed by 6 bases and J by 8 bases, leaving 13 bases between them. The CDR3 is 13 amino acids. In germline, CDR1 is MNHNY, CDR2 SVGAGI (reference sequence). Here the CDR3 reads CASSRSSIGELFF. The CDR3 nucleotides read TGTGCCAGCAGCCGCTCTTCAATTGGGGAGCTGTTTTTT.

This clonotype was seen many times. The chain joins TRBV7-8 to TRBJ2-6; unclear D gene. Trimming pared 7 bases from V and 1 base from J, leaving 23 bases between. Germline lookup yields CDR1 SGHVS and CDR2 FQNEAQ. The CDR3 sequence is 19 residues long. The CDR3 nucleotides read TGTGCCAGCAACCCCCACTCGGAGACGTTGGTTTCTGGGGCCAACGTCCTGACTTTC. It yields the protein CASNPHSETLVSGANVLTF.

In its sample, this clonotype was seen a few times. V is TRBV7-9 and J is TRBJ2-3; D is uncertain. This CDR3 is built from 12 residues. CDR1 and CDR2 from the germline V gene are SEHNR and FQNEAQ (reference sequence). The V and J ends lost 6 bases and 7 bases respectively, with 11 bases between them. In DNA form, the CDR3 reads TGTGCCAGCAGTGATAATGTGAATACGCAGTATTTT. The encoded protein is CASSDNVNTQYF.

This clonotype showed up many times. This chain joins TRBV10-3 and TRBJ1-5; D perhaps matches TRBD1 (6 bases). The CDR3 extends over 13 amino acids. Trimming took 10 bases from V and 3 from J, leaving 13 bases between them. Germline CDR1 ENHRY, CDR2 SYGVKD. CDR3 amino acids: CATRQAVNQPQHF. As DNA, the CDR3 is TGTGCCACCCGACAGGCGGTCAATCAGCCCCAGCATTTT.

Ten or more counts support this clonotype. V usage is TRBV7-2 and J usage is TRBJ2-2; either TRBD1 or TRBD2 may supply D (5 bases each). Germline V gene data show CDR1 as SGHTA and CDR2 as FQGNSA. V lost 1 base, J lost 8 bases, and 8 bases lay in between. CDR3 size: 13 residues. Written as DNA, the CDR3 is TGTGCCAGCAGCTTAGACGGGGCGGGGGAGCTGTTTTTT. This gives the protein CASSLDGAGELFF.

This clonotype came up a few times. The V and J genes are TRBV25-1 and TRBJ2-1, with 8 positions matching TRBD2. Germline V lookup: CDR1 MGHDK, CDR2 SYGVNS. This CDR3 region has 21 residues. Trimming took 1 base from V and 5 from J; bases not matched to a gene: 22. The CDR3 DNA follows: TGTGCCAGCAGTGAATGGTCCCCCCGAGGCGGGAGGTCCTGCCGGGACAATGAGCAGTTCTTC. This sequence encodes CASSEWSPRGGRSCRDNEQFF.

This clonotype was counted many times. The chain carries TRBV29-1 and TRBJ2-7; 7 bases align to TRBD1. The V gene end was trimmed by 7 bases and the J gene end by 6 bases; junction bases not matched to a gene: 9. There are 12 residues in the CDR3. Germline values: CDR1 SQVTM, CDR2 ANQGSEA. CDR3 DNA sequence: TGCAGCGCAAAAGATACAGGGGTCGAGCAGTACTTC. Translated, it gives CSAKDTGVEQYF.

The table lists this clonotype with a few counts. This rearrangement joins TRBV2 to TRBJ2-2, with 8 positions matching TRBD2. V was clipped by 4 bases and J by 0 bases; unmatched bases: 4. Germline V gene sequence: CDR1 SNHLY, CDR2 FYNNEI. The CDR3 length is 16 residues. The CDR3, as DNA: TGTGCCAGCAGTGCTGCGGGACTAGCGAACACCGGGGAGCTGTTTTTT. It encodes CASSAAGLANTGELFF.

This chain connects TRBV6-2 or TRBV6-3 to TRBJ2-1; D is ambiguous. This CDR3 is 15 amino acids long. CDR1 and CDR2 (germline): MNHEY, SVGEGT. V dropped 5 bases and J dropped 3 bases, with 14 bases sitting between them. The CDR3 region is CASSVSAVGYNEQFF. The CDR3 region has the DNA TGTGCCAGCAGTGTTTCGGCGGTGGGCTACAATGAGCAGTTCTTC.

The V and J genes are TRBV4-3 and TRBJ1-2, with D possibly matching TRBD1 (6 bases). The CDR3 is 15 residues long. V gave up 4 bases and J gave up 2 bases, with 14 bases separating them. Germline CDR1 and CDR2: LGHNA and YSLEER. The CDR3 is CASSPVTTGNYGYTF. In DNA, the CDR3 is TGCGCCAGCAGCCCTGTAACGACAGGAAACTATGGCTACACCTTC.

This clonotype was detected a few times. The rearrangement uses TRBV4-2 and TRBJ2-7; TRBD1 matches 7 bases. Germline CDR1 reads LGHNA; CDR2 reads YNFKEQ. The CDR3 covers 15 residues. V shed 0 bases and J 2 bases; nucleotides not matched to a gene: 4. The CDR3 nucleotides read TGTGCCAGCAGCCAAGATGGGACAGACCCCTACGAGCAGTACTTC. Protein product: CASSQDGTDPYEQYF.